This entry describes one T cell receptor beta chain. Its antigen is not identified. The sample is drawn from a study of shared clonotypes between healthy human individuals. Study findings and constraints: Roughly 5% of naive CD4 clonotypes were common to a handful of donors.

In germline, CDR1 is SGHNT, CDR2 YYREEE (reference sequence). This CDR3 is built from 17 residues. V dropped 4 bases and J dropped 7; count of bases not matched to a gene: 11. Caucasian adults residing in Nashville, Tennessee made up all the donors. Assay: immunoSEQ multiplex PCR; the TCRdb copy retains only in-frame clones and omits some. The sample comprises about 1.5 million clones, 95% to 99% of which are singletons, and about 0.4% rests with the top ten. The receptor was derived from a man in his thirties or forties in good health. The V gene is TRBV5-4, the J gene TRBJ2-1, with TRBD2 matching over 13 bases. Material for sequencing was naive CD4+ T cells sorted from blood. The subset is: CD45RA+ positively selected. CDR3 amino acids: CASSARSTSGRGNEQFF. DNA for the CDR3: TGTGCCAGCAGCGCACGCTCAACTAGCGGGAGGGGAAATGAGCAGTTCTTC.